This T cell receptor beta chain was sequenced for a study of blood T cell repertoires in COVID-19. Germline trimming cut 5 bases from V and 7 bases from J; bases unmatched to any gene: 7. CDR1 and CDR2 from the germline V gene are MDHEN and SYDVKM. The CDR3 consists of 14 residues. Assay used: immunoSEQ multiplex PCR; TCRdb lists only in-frame clones, some missing. The table includes some 180,000 clones, approximately 80% detected once. Source material: peripheral blood. This chain uses TRBV28 with TRBJ2-5; 10 positions match TRBD2. This sequence originates from a woman aged 40 to 50 with COVID-19, enrolled during active disease. The CDR3 region is CASSLVSGRATQYF. In DNA, the CDR3 is TGTGCCAGCAGTCTTGTGAGCGGGAGGGCGACCCAGTACTTC.